This T cell receptor (beta chain) was sequenced in a study of shared clonotypes between healthy human individuals. Study at large: Donors had three CD4 naive, three CD4 memory, two CD8 naive and one CD8 memory plate apiece.

Original processing methods: ImmunoSEQ junction-only sequences lacked quality scores, so their filtering differed. Produced via immunoSEQ multiplex PCR; TCRdb's table is partial and in-frame only. The DNA was the basis for D and trimming; V, J and clone size are from that table. The repertoire has hundreds of thousands of clones, roughly 92% of them found once; the top ten carry around 24%. A note on this clone: The antigen remains unidentified.

General study results and limits: When naive CD4 clonotypes were compared across four donors, around 5% were shared. Deeper or shallower sequencing was expected to change how clonotypes are shared among donors.

CD45RO-negative, CCR7-positively selected cells formed the naive CD8 fraction, excluding terminally differentiated effector memory CD45RA+ cells. Germline V CDR1 and CDR2: SEHNR, FQNEAQ (reference sequence). J lost 6 bases, V lost 6 bases, and 14 bases had no gene match. The CDR3 totals 17 residues. Sequencing used naive CD8+ T cells sorted from blood. This TCR came from a man in his thirties or forties in good health. The chain couples TRBV7-9 to TRBJ2-2; 9 nucleotides match TRBD2. The CDR3 reads CASRPPHSGRLSGELFF. In DNA form, the CDR3 reads TGTGCCAGCAGACCTCCCCACAGCGGGAGGTTGTCCGGGGAGCTGTTTTTT.